This TCR beta chain was sequenced for a study of blood T cell repertoires in COVID-19. TCRdb's table, derived via immunoSEQ multiplex PCR, lists solely in-frame clones and lacks some. The sample holds approximately 100,000 clones; approximately 86% are singletons and the top ten take around 12%. Trimming cost V 0 bases and J 1 base, with 11 bases left between them. Germline V gives CDR1 SGHTA, CDR2 FQGNSA. The CDR3 is 16 amino acids. The sample was peripheral blood. The source of this sequence is a human donor in a cohort sampled during active COVID-19. The V gene is TRBV7-2, the J gene TRBJ2-3, with a weak D call TRBD2 (6 bases). The CDR3 sequence is CASSLAEGRGTDTQYF. The CDR3 coding sequence is TGTGCCAGCAGCTTAGCGGAGGGTCGGGGCACAGATACGCAGTATTTT.